The 7 T cell receptor beta chains listed next were all sequenced from one sample in a study of blood T cell repertoires in COVID-19. Repertoires were generated with immunoSEQ multiplex PCR, while TCRdb's copy carries only in-frame clones and drops some. The table lists roughly 300,000 clones, around 83% of them singletons. What was sequenced was peripheral blood. The receptors here all came from a woman in her forties or fifties with acute or convalescent COVID-19.

This chain connects TRBV6-5 to TRBJ2-7, with 9 bases lining up with TRBD1. The CDR3 runs to 15 residues. V dropped 7 bases and J dropped 4; count of bases not matched to a gene: 11. From germline, CDR1 is MNHEY and CDR2 SVGAGI. The CDR3 loop is CASTRSGTGIYEQYF. The DNA for the CDR3 is TGTGCCAGCACCCGATCCGGGACAGGGATATACGAGCAGTACTTC.

With respect to this clone: Its ends do not fully match the called genes, so a read error is possible. The gene calls are TRBV29-1 and TRBJ1-2; D unresolved. The CDR3 is 13 amino acids. Per the germline V gene, CDR1 is SQVTM and CDR2 is ANQGSEA. CDR3 bases: TGCAGCGCTGAACCAGGAGGTAGCTATGGCTACACCTTC. This encodes CSAEPGGSYGYTF.

This clone was observed a single time. This rearrangement joins TRBV3-1 (or the pseudogene TRBV3-2) to TRBJ1-2; D call uncertain. The CDR3 loop spans 15 amino acids. Trimming cost V 0 bases and J 5 bases, with 13 bases left between them. From germline, CDR1 is LGHDT and CDR2 YNNKEL (reference sequence). The CDR3 DNA sequence: TGTGCCAGCAGCCAAGATAGTCGGGGTCGGTATGGCTACACCTTC. This translates into CASSQDSRGRYGYTF.

J is TRBJ1-3 and V is TRBV30; TRBD1 agrees at 7 bases. Trimming took 2 bases from V and 0 from J; bases not matched to a gene: 4. This CDR3 is 15 amino acids long. Germline lookup yields CDR1 GTSNPN and CDR2 SVGIG (reference sequence). The DNA for the CDR3 is TGTGCCTGGAGTCGGGACAGCAGCTCTGGAAACACCATATATTTT. Its protein is CAWSRDSSSGNTIYF.

The chain couples TRBV5-6 to TRBJ2-5; 7 bases line up with TRBD1. This CDR3 comprises 17 residues. Trimming took 4 bases from V and 2 from J; bases not matched to a gene: 14. The germline V gene encodes CDR1 SGHDT and CDR2 YYEEEE. Written as DNA, the CDR3 is TGTGCCAGCAGCAGGGGCCGGGACAGTAGATTGCAAGAGACCCAGTACTTC. This codes for CASSRGRDSRLQETQYF.

The chain recombines TRBV25-1 with TRBJ2-5; 12 bases map to TRBD1. CDR3 length: 18 amino acids. The V gene's germline CDR1 is MGHDK and CDR2 SYGVNS. Trimming took 1 base from V and 5 from J; bases not matched to a gene: 11. The CDR3 nucleotides read TGTGCCAGCAGTGAATTGCGTTGGGGACAGGGGGCGAGGGAGACCCAGTACTTC. Amino acid sequence: CASSELRWGQGARETQYF.

V and J are TRBV9 and TRBJ2-1; 7 bases agree with TRBD1. V lost 4 bases to trimming and J lost 2 bases; unmatched junction nucleotides: 6. Per the germline V gene, CDR1 is SGDLS and CDR2 is YYNGEE. This CDR3 is built from 15 residues. DNA for the CDR3: TGTGCCAGCAGCCCCCGACAGGGTCCCTACAATGAGCAGTTCTTC. Translated, it gives CASSPRQGPYNEQFF.